Presented here are 20 T cell receptor beta chains from one specimen sequenced in a study of CD8 T cells in Susac syndrome. Roughly 0.5 to 1 ug RNA was reverse transcribed with random hexamers. TCRdb re-called the immunoSEQ multiplex PCR reads through MiXCR, storing one row per CDR3 protein. The table records nearly 200,000 distinct CDR3 sequences, about 95% of them present only once. The source material was CD4+ T cells from PBMCs. The receptors were sampled from a human donor with multiple sclerosis.

The V call is TRBV2, the J call TRBJ1-2; D possibly corresponds to TRBD1 (6 bases). CDR3 length: 13 residues. Germline lookup yields CDR1 SNHLY and CDR2 FYNNEI. Trimming took 8 bases from V and 2 from J, leaving 12 bases between them. The CDR3 spells CASLRDNNYGYTF. CDR3 DNA: TGTGCCAGCCTCCGGGACAACAACTATGGCTACACCTTC.

The CDR3 spells CATSTRGDREAFF. The CDR3 DNA reads as TGTGCCACCAGCACCAGGGGGGACCGTGAAGCTTTCTTT. This chain joins TRBV15 and TRBJ1-1, with TRBD1 matching 7 bases. This CDR3 spans 13 amino acids. The V and J ends lost 4 bases and 7 bases, in that order; junction bases with no gene match: 6. Looked up from germline, CDR1 is LNHNV and CDR2 is YYDKDF (reference sequence).

The J gene is TRBJ2-7, the V gene TRBV2, with 7 positions matching TRBD2. The CDR3 runs to 14 residues. The germline V gene has CDR1 SNHLY and CDR2 FYNNEI. Trimming cost V 5 bases and J 7 bases; bases outside gene matches: 11. Here the CDR3 DNA reads TGTGCCAGCAGTTCCCGGGACGGCGGGGGTGAGCAGTACTTC. This encodes CASSSRDGGGEQYF.

This chain joins TRBV20-1 and TRBJ1-2; D ambiguous. This CDR3 is 11 amino acids long. The V gene lost 5 bases and the J gene lost 4 bases, with 8 bases spanning the gap. Germline V CDR1 and CDR2: DFQATT, SNEGSKA (reference sequence). The CDR3 region has the DNA TGCAGTGCTGGAACCCTCTATGGCTACACCTTC. Protein product: CSAGTLYGYTF.

The chain employs TRBV20-1 and TRBJ2-1, with D possibly matching TRBD2 (6 bases). Trimming shortened V by 5 bases and J by 7 bases, and 15 bases separated the two germline ends. Germline values: CDR1 DFQATT, CDR2 SNEGSKA (reference sequence). The CDR3 is 13 residues long. The CDR3 sequence is CSAGSGTPNEQFF. The DNA of the CDR3 is TGCAGTGCTGGATCCGGGACTCCGAATGAGCAGTTCTTC.

The CDR3 sequence is CASSVTPGGRETQYF. The CDR3 coding sequence is TGTGCCAGCAGCGTAACCCCCGGGGGGAGAGAGACCCAGTACTTC. The chain couples TRBV9 to TRBJ2-5; 7 bases agree with TRBD2. The J segment lost 4 bases and the V segment lost 1 base, leaving 7 bases of the junction unmatched. This CDR3 region has 15 residues. Germline V gives CDR1 SGDLS, CDR2 YYNGEE.

The gene calls are TRBV18 and TRBJ2-3; possibly TRBD1 for D (5 bases). CDR1 is KGHSH, CDR2 LQKENI, per germline. The CDR3 length is 13 residues. V was clipped by 2 bases and J by 5 bases, with 8 bases between them. CDR3 loop: CASSPSRGDTQYF. In DNA form, the CDR3 reads TGTGCCAGCTCACCAAGTAGGGGAGATACGCAGTATTTT.

The chain has TRBV7-2 and TRBJ2-5; D remains ambiguous. This CDR3 comprises 13 residues. Germline V gene data show CDR1 as SGHTA and CDR2 as FQGNSA. V lost 4 bases and J 5 bases, leaving 11 bases between the germline ends. CDR3 in amino acids: CASSWDPRETQYF. The CDR3 DNA is TGTGCCAGCAGCTGGGATCCGAGGGAGACCCAGTACTTC. Combining the CDR3 with reference TRBV7-2 and TRBJ2-5 gives the whole variable domain GAGVSQSPSNKVTEKGKDVELRCDPISGHTALYWYRQSLGQGLEFLIYFQGNSAPDKSGLPSDRFSAERTGGSVSTLTIQRTQQEDSAVYLCASSWDPRETQYFGPGTRLLVL.

This chain links TRBV24-1 with TRBJ2-1; a weak D match, TRBD2 (5 bases). The CDR3 covers 13 residues. The germline V gene has CDR1 KGHDR and CDR2 SFDVKD. V was trimmed by 6 bases and J by 7 bases, leaving 12 bases between them. CDR3 in amino acids: CATSPSPGNEQFF. The CDR3 region has the DNA TGTGCCACCAGTCCTAGTCCGGGGAATGAGCAGTTCTTC.

This chain uses TRBV28 with TRBJ2-1; D assignment may be TRBD1 or TRBD2 (6 bases each). CDR3 length: 14 amino acids. Germline CDR1 reads MDHEN; CDR2 reads SYDVKM. The V gene lost 7 bases and the J gene lost 10 bases, with 20 bases spanning the gap. The CDR3 DNA reads TGTGCCAGCACCCGACCCACGGGGGCCCTCGAGCAGTTCTTC. Its translation: CASTRPTGALEQFF.

J is TRBJ2-2 and V is TRBV30, with D possibly TRBD2 on 6 matching bases. The CDR3 runs 14 residues. Per the germline V gene, CDR1 is GTSNPN and CDR2 is SVGIG (reference sequence). V was clipped by 3 bases and J by 6 bases, with 14 bases between them. The CDR3 sequence is CAWRGTAASGELFF. Here the CDR3 DNA reads TGTGCCTGGAGGGGGACTGCGGCTTCCGGGGAGCTGTTTTTT.

The rearrangement joins TRBV30 to TRBJ2-7; 7 nucleotides match TRBD1. This CDR3 spans 15 amino acids. Germline V gene sequence: CDR1 GTSNPN, CDR2 SVGIG (reference sequence). The ends lost 7 bases at V and 5 bases at J; junction bases unmatched: 17. The chain's CDR3 is CALKAGTARKDEQYF. Here the CDR3 DNA reads TGTGCCTTGAAGGCCGGGACAGCCCGTAAGGACGAGCAGTACTTC.

The chain combines TRBV5-4 with TRBJ1-5; D uncertain. The CDR3 sequence is 13 residues long. Germline V CDR1 and CDR2: SGHNT, YYREEE (reference sequence). V gave up 7 bases and J gave up 10 bases, with 18 bases separating them. CDR3 in DNA: TGTGCCAGCTCTCCCTATGGCCTCTCCCCCCAGCATTTT. Residues: CASSPYGLSPQHF.

The chain has TRBV2 and TRBJ2-5; 7 positions agree with TRBD2. V was pared by 10 bases and J by 5 bases, with 10 bases of the junction left unmatched. This CDR3 is 13 amino acids long. The germline CDR1 and CDR2 sequences are SNHLY and FYNNEI. In nucleotides, the CDR3 is TGTGCCACCAAAAGGGGAGCGGGGGAGACCCAGTACTTC. This translates into CATKRGAGETQYF. Complete variable domain (other parts from reference TRBV2 and TRBJ2-5): EPEVTQTPSHQVTQMGQEVILRCVPISNHLYFYWYRQILGQKVEFLVSFYNNEISEKSEIFDDQFSVERPDGSNFTLKIRSTKLEDSAMYFCATKRGAGETQYFGPGTRLLVL.

This chain links TRBV9 with TRBJ1-5; D is uncertain. Germline loops: CDR1 SGDLS, CDR2 YYNGEE. The CDR3 consists of 15 residues. V was clipped by 0 bases and J by 3 bases, with 10 bases between them. CDR3 protein: CASSVGGLPNQPQHF. The CDR3 bases are TGTGCCAGCAGCGTAGGAGGGTTGCCCAATCAGCCCCAGCATTTT.

The chain couples TRBV6-2 or TRBV6-3 to TRBJ1-5; D gene unclear. The V gene's germline CDR1 is MNHEY and CDR2 SVGEGT. The CDR3 has 12 residues. V dropped 0 bases and J dropped 11 bases, with 8 bases sitting between them. This CDR3 reads CASSYSLTSQHF. The DNA of the CDR3 is TGTGCCAGCAGTTACTCTCTGACGTCCCAGCATTTT.

The V gene is TRBV5-6, the J gene TRBJ2-7; 7 bases line up with TRBD1. Unmatched junction bases numbered 5, after V lost 3 bases and J lost 2 bases. The length of the CDR3 is 14 residues. From germline, CDR1 is SGHDT and CDR2 YYEEEE. The CDR3 bases are TGTGCCAGCAGCTACCGGGACAGACCCTACGAGCAGTACTTC. Its translation: CASSYRDRPYEQYF.

The CDR3 nucleotides are TGTGCCAGCAGCTTTGAACAGGGGACCTACGAGCAGTACTTC. Amino acid sequence: CASSFEQGTYEQYF. The V gene is TRBV7-2, the J gene TRBJ2-7; TRBD1 agrees at 7 bases. The germline V gene has CDR1 SGHTA and CDR2 FQGNSA. The ends lost 3 bases at V and 2 bases at J; junction bases unmatched: 4. The CDR3 totals 14 residues. The full variable domain, rest sourced from reference TRBV7-2 and TRBJ2-7, is GAGVSQSPSNKVTEKGKDVELRCDPISGHTALYWYRQSLGQGLEFLIYFQGNSAPDKSGLPSDRFSAERTGGSVSTLTIQRTQQEDSAVYLCASSFEQGTYEQYFGPGTRLTVT.

V usage is TRBV20-1 and J usage is TRBJ2-1; D might be TRBD1 or TRBD2, each matching 5 bases. Trimming removed 3 bases at V and 8 bases at J, with 14 bases between. The CDR3 totals 13 residues. Per the germline V gene, CDR1 is DFQATT and CDR2 is SNEGSKA (reference sequence). CDR3 DNA: TGCAGTGCTAGTGATGGGGGAGTGGATGAGCAGTTCTTC. Its translation: CSASDGGVDEQFF.

V gene TRBV29-1 combines with J gene TRBJ1-1; a possible D gene is TRBD1 (5 bases). Trimming removed 6 bases from V and 1 base from J, with 9 bases in between. CDR3 length equals 12 residues. The V gene's germline CDR1 is SQVTM and CDR2 ANQGSEA. The CDR3 bases are TGCAGCGTACTCCAGGGGAACACTGAAGCTTTCTTT. It translates to CSVLQGNTEAFF.